Listed below are T cell receptor beta chains from one sample, sequenced in a study of T cell responses to AZD1222 COVID-19 vaccine. The protocol was immunoSEQ multiplex PCR, while the TCRdb copy is restricted to in-frame clones and leaves out a portion. The data contain roughly 200,000 clones, roughly 92% of them singletons. The input for sequencing was peripheral blood, taken on day 0 of AZD1222 vaccination. The receptor set was obtained from an adult in good health. Each CDR3 is given without its conserved first and last residue. Clone size is shown for a subset of rows, as once, few, many or a class of expanded clone.

V: TRBV28
length: 10
size: -
J: TRBJ1-2
CDR3: ASAGWPGGYT

V: TRBV7-9
length: 13
size: -
J: TRBJ1-6
CDR3: ASSSNPGGYSPLH

V: TRBV5-4
length: 17
size: -
J: TRBJ1-4
CDR3: ASSPGVPRGQGANEKLF

V: TRBV11-3
length: 12
size: -
J: TRBJ2-2
CDR3: ASSLGGGTGELF

V: TRBV6-5
length: 12
size: -
J: TRBJ1-6
CDR3: ASSYSGVNSPLH

V: TRBV19
length: 11
size: -
J: TRBJ1-5
CDR3: ASSIRQEQPQH

V: TRBV5-1
length: 12
size: once
J: TRBJ2-7
CDR3: ASSFRQGSYEQY

V: TRBV24-1
length: 11
size: -
J: TRBJ1-1
CDR3: ATRQRMNTEAF

V: TRBV6-6
length: 12
size: -
J: TRBJ1-1
CDR3: ASRVRRESLAAF

V: TRBV3-1/TRBV3-2
length: 11
size: -
J: TRBJ1-2
CDR3: ASSQGPNYGYT

V: TRBV28
length: 15
size: once
J: TRBJ2-6
CDR3: ASSPFLGGTGANVLT

V: TRBV14
length: 13
size: -
J: TRBJ1-2
CDR3: ASSQTTGGDYGYT

V: TRBV7-6
length: 12
size: -
J: TRBJ1-1
CDR3: ASSLGGQGVPAF

V: TRBV7-9
length: 10
size: -
J: TRBJ1-6
CDR3: ASSLEGSPLH

V: TRBV28
length: 10
size: once
J: TRBJ1-1
CDR3: ASRGPNTEAF

V: TRBV18
length: 14
size: -
J: TRBJ2-2
CDR3: ASSPSGTSGPGELF

V: TRBV6-6
length: 14
size: -
J: TRBJ2-2
CDR3: ASIQGGGLDPGELF

V: TRBV6-6
length: 14
size: -
J: TRBJ2-3
CDR3: ASSNPQAGGLDTQY

V: TRBV5-5
length: 15
size: -
J: TRBJ1-4
CDR3: ASSQNHKGTLNEKLF

V: TRBV3-1/TRBV3-2
length: 12
size: -
J: TRBJ1-1
CDR3: ASSPGQLNTEAF

V: TRBV6-5
length: 10
size: few
J: TRBJ1-6
CDR3: ASSRSNSPLH

V: TRBV2
length: 12
size: -
J: TRBJ2-7
CDR3: ASSDLAGGVEQY

V: TRBV2
length: 12
size: once
J: TRBJ1-6
CDR3: ASRGSSYNSPLH

V: TRBV19
length: 13
size: -
J: TRBJ2-7
CDR3: ASSILDSSSYEQY

V: TRBV28
length: 14
size: -
J: TRBJ2-7
CDR3: ASSSTRSASSYEQY

V: TRBV28
length: 11
size: once
J: TRBJ1-1
CDR3: ASKSFRNTEAF

V: TRBV7-2
length: 14
size: -
J: TRBJ2-2
CDR3: ASSLGPGTASGELF

V: TRBV5-6
length: 13
size: -
J: TRBJ2-7
CDR3: ASSLVSVSSYEQY

V: TRBV6-5
length: 12
size: -
J: TRBJ2-5
CDR3: ASTARWSEETQY

V: TRBV5-1
length: 13
size: -
J: TRBJ1-1
CDR3: ASSPSSGGGLEAF

V: TRBV5-1
length: 12
size: few
J: TRBJ1-1
CDR3: ASSLQGMDTEAF

V: TRBV15
length: 11
size: -
J: TRBJ1-2
CDR3: ATSRELNYGYT

V: TRBV7-2
length: 12
size: -
J: TRBJ1-2
CDR3: ASSLVLGGRGYT

V: TRBV19
length: 11
size: -
J: TRBJ2-1
CDR3: ASSSGGADEQF

V: TRBV4-3
length: 11
size: -
J: TRBJ1-2
CDR3: ASSQQNGYGYT

V: TRBV2
length: 15
size: -
J: TRBJ1-6
CDR3: ASSLRRSVGTNSPLH

V: TRBV12-3/TRBV12-4
length: 10
size: -
J: TRBJ1-2
CDR3: ASSDRVFGYT

V: TRBV5-6
length: 13
size: -
J: TRBJ2-6
CDR3: ASGHGKSGANVLT

V: TRBV12-3/TRBV12-4
length: 11
size: -
J: TRBJ1-1
CDR3: ASSFAAGTEAF

V: TRBV7-2
length: 12
size: -
J: TRBJ2-1
CDR3: ASSLNFGAYEQF

V: TRBV5-5
length: 13
size: -
J: TRBJ1-6
CDR3: ASSLAGTGNSPLH

V: TRBV19
length: 15
size: -
J: TRBJ2-1
CDR3: ASSPARGQGGLNEQF

V: TRBV6-6
length: 12
size: -
J: TRBJ2-7
CDR3: ASSLRQGPYEQY

V: TRBV19
length: 11
size: once
J: TRBJ1-2
CDR3: ASSNRNGDGYT

V: TRBV4-1
length: 14
size: -
J: TRBJ1-3
CDR3: ASSPGQGPSGNTIY

V: TRBV7-9
length: 12
size: -
J: TRBJ1-2
CDR3: ASSLENRGHGYT

V: TRBV7-2
length: 12
size: -
J: TRBJ1-5
CDR3: ASSSGDPNQPQH

V: TRBV19
length: 9
size: -
J: TRBJ1-1
CDR3: ASSVGARAF

V: TRBV6-1
length: 13
size: -
J: TRBJ2-5
CDR3: ASSEASGGQETQY

V: TRBV19
length: 14
size: -
J: TRBJ1-5
CDR3: ASSILWKSVGQPQH

V: TRBV19
length: 10
size: -
J: TRBJ1-1
CDR3: ASSMTNTEAF

V: TRBV4-3
length: 13
size: -
J: TRBJ1-1
CDR3: ASSPGVPGAPIAF

V: TRBV10-3
length: 18
size: -
J: TRBJ2-6
CDR3: AISDPTAGDPYSGANVLT

V: TRBV6-5
length: 10
size: -
J: TRBJ1-2
CDR3: ASSYRGSGYT

V: TRBV6-6
length: 14
size: -
J: TRBJ2-7
CDR3: ASSPPGARPSGEQY

V: TRBV11-1
length: 10
size: -
J: TRBJ1-1
CDR3: ASSLAASHAF

V: TRBV10-2
length: 9
size: -
J: TRBJ1-6
CDR3: ASTGGDNLH

V: TRBV4-3
length: 13
size: -
J: TRBJ1-2
CDR3: ASSQGDSRYYGYT